A single sample is the source of the 6 T cell receptor beta chains below, sequenced in a study of PD-1 blockade in classical Hodgkin lymphoma. The data were produced by immunoSEQ multiplex PCR, yet TCRdb's version contains in-frame clones alone and is incomplete. The sample includes just over 50,000 clones, 73% of them seen just once. Each patient experienced a relapse that followed autologous stem cell transplantation, and brentuximab vedotin exposure varied. The sample in question was peripheral blood mononuclear cells (PBMCs), obtained before the second cycle of nivolumab. Every receptor here comes from a human donor with classical Hodgkin lymphoma.

This CDR3 is CAWNSGLAGETQYF. The CDR3 DNA follows: TGTGCCTGGAATTCGGGACTAGCGGGAGAGACCCAGTACTTC. The genes are TRBV30 and TRBJ2-5, with 12 bases identical to TRBD2. The length of the CDR3 is 14 residues. V shed 4 bases and J 4 bases; nucleotides not matched to a gene: 4. Germline V gene lookup returns CDR1 GTSNPN and CDR2 SVGIG (reference sequence).

By share of the sample, this clone is medium-sized (0.01 to 0.1%). J is TRBJ1-5 and V is TRBV7-9; D possibly corresponds to TRBD1 (5 bases). The CDR3 spans 15 residues. Germline lookup yields CDR1 SEHNR and CDR2 FQNEAQ (reference sequence). Trimming shortened V by 1 base and J by 3 bases, and 10 bases separated the two germline ends. CDR3 sequence (DNA): TGTGCCAGCAGCTTAGGGGCAGGGCCCAATCAGCCCCAGCATTTT. Protein product: CASSLGAGPNQPQHF.

To note about this clone: Other nucleotide sequences in the sample specify the same CDR3. The V gene is TRBV5-1, the J gene TRBJ2-7, with D perhaps TRBD1 (6 bases). Trimming cost V 2 bases and J 2 bases, with 14 bases left between them. The CDR3 extends over 15 amino acids. Germline CDR1 reads SGHRS; CDR2 reads YFSETQ. The CDR3: CASSLNRDPTYEQYF. CDR3 nucleotide sequence: TGCGCCAGCAGCTTAAACAGGGATCCAACCTACGAGCAGTACTTC.

This chain connects TRBV28 to TRBJ1-1, with no clear D. The CDR3 totals 11 residues. The germline V gene has CDR1 MDHEN and CDR2 SYDVKM. The V end lost 7 bases, the J end lost 2 bases, and 5 bases lay between the germline ends. The DNA for the CDR3 is TGTGCCAGCACGCGAAACACTGAAGCTTTCTTT. Amino acids: CASTRNTEAFF.

This clone is termed medium-sized (0.01 to 0.1%). The V call is TRBV7-9, the J call TRBJ1-2; no reliable D call. There are 14 residues in the CDR3. Germline values: CDR1 SEHNR, CDR2 FQNEAQ (reference sequence). Trimming removed 1 base at V and 7 bases at J, with 13 bases between. The CDR3, as DNA: TGTGCCAGCAGCTTAGACCCGGGTAGTGCTGGCTACACCTTC. This codes for CASSLDPGSAGYTF.

V usage is TRBV4-1 and J usage is TRBJ2-7; 7 nucleotides align to TRBD1. This CDR3 region has 15 residues. The germline V gene has CDR1 MGHRA and CDR2 YSYEKL. V shed 4 bases, J shed 0 bases, and the junction held 6 bases outside the gene matches. For the CDR3, the DNA is TGCGCCAGCAGCCGCGCCGGGACAGCCTCCTACGAGCAGTACTTC. Residues: CASSRAGTASYEQYF.